The 16 T cell receptor beta chains below come from one sample, sequenced in a study of CD8+ T cells in alopecia areata. Sequencing templates came from extracted RNA that was reverse transcribed into cDNA. This table comes from immunoSEQ multiplex PCR, and its TCRdb copy is limited to in-frame clones, with some not included. The sample records about 190,000 clones, around 60% being singletons. The source was CD4+ T cells sorted from blood, collected at week 0. These TCRs come from a human donor with alopecia areata.

In its sample, this clone was seen a few times. The chain uses TRBV4-1 and TRBJ2-2; either TRBD1 or TRBD2 may fit D (6 bases each). Germline loops: CDR1 MGHRA, CDR2 YSYEKL. V lost 0 bases and J 4 bases, leaving 12 bases between the germline ends. The CDR3 runs 16 residues. The chain's CDR3 is CASSQDSQGGTGELFF. In DNA form, the CDR3 reads TGCGCCAGCAGCCAAGATTCACAGGGAGGCACCGGGGAGCTGTTTTTT.

This clone was observed a handful of times. The V call is TRBV7-3, the J call TRBJ1-5, with D unresolved. The V gene's germline CDR1 is SGHTA and CDR2 FQGTGA. Deletions cut 8 bases from V and 1 base from J, with 21 bases between. This CDR3 comprises 17 residues. The CDR3 DNA sequence: TGTGCCAGCCGACATACCATGGGAAGCGGCAGCAATCAGCCCCAGCATTTT. This gives the protein CASRHTMGSGSNQPQHF.

This clone was seen a single time. This chain joins TRBV6-5 and TRBJ1-3; D is ambiguous. V lost 2 bases and J lost 1, with 6 bases in between. Germline CDR1 and CDR2: MNHEY and SVGAGI. The CDR3 has 14 amino acids. CDR3 sequence: CASSYTSSGNTIYF. In nucleotides, the CDR3 is TGTGCCAGCAGTTACACTAGTTCTGGAAACACCATATATTTT.

The gene calls are TRBV2 and TRBJ2-1, with D uncertain. V lost 0 bases and J lost 3, with 6 bases in between. CDR1 and CDR2 from the germline V gene are SNHLY and FYNNEI. CDR3 length: 14 amino acids. CDR3 region: CASSEAGNYNEQFF. In DNA, the CDR3 is TGTGCCAGCAGTGAAGCTGGGAACTACAATGAGCAGTTCTTC.

This chain connects TRBV30 to TRBJ2-4, with unresolved D. V shed 2 bases and J shed 0 bases, with 8 bases lying between them. Germline V gives CDR1 GTSNPN, CDR2 SVGIG (reference sequence). The CDR3 extends over 14 amino acids. The CDR3 DNA follows: TGTGCCTGGAGTTCACCCGTAGCCAAAAACATTCAGTACTTC. Its translation is CAWSSPVAKNIQYF. The entire variable domain, with the rest obtained from reference TRBV30 and TRBJ2-4, is as follows: SQTIHQWPATLVQPVGSPLSLECTVEGTSNPNLYWYRQAAGRGLQLLFYSVGIGQISSEVPQNLSASRPQDRQFILSSKKLLLSDSGFYLCAWSSPVAKNIQYFGAGTRLSVL.

The chain couples TRBV6-5 to TRBJ1-4; 8 positions match TRBD1. The germline V gene encodes CDR1 MNHEY and CDR2 SVGAGI. This CDR3 spans 15 amino acids. J was trimmed by 5 bases and V by 3 bases; bases with no gene match: 5. The CDR3 bases are TGTGCCAGCAGTTATGGGGACAGGCAGAATGAAAAACTGTTTTTT. Protein product: CASSYGDRQNEKLFF.

This chain connects TRBV29-1 to TRBJ1-4; D gene ambiguous. This CDR3 has 13 residues. Germline V gene lookup returns CDR1 SQVTM and CDR2 ANQGSEA. With 3 bases removed from V and 5 bases from J, the gap between germline ends came to 10 bases. The CDR3 DNA reads TGCAGCGTTGAGGGAAATGGGAATGAAAAACTGTTTTTT. It codes for CSVEGNGNEKLFF.

This clone came up many times. The chain uses TRBV9 and TRBJ1-2; maybe TRBD1 (5 bases). The CDR3 sequence is 13 residues long. Germline V gene data show CDR1 as SGDLS and CDR2 as YYNGEE. Trimming stripped 0 bases from V and 2 bases from J, with 5 bases between. The CDR3 DNA follows: TGTGCCAGCAGCGTAGACAGGAACTATGGCTACACCTTC. Its protein product is CASSVDRNYGYTF.

V gene TRBV4-2 combines with J gene TRBJ2-7; a possible D gene is TRBD1 (5 bases). The CDR3 has 14 amino acids. Germline V gene sequence: CDR1 LGHNA, CDR2 YNFKEQ. The V gene lost 8 bases and the J gene lost 3 bases, with 17 bases spanning the gap. Written as DNA, the CDR3 is TGTGCCAGCGAAGAACACAACAGGTTCTACGAGCAGTACTTC. It codes for CASEEHNRFYEQYF.

This rearrangement joins TRBV5-1 to TRBJ2-5; D ambiguous. This CDR3 has 12 residues. Trimming cost V 1 base and J 3 bases, with 4 bases left between them. Per germline, CDR1 SGHRS and CDR2 YFSETQ. CDR3 region: CASSLYEETQYF. The DNA for the CDR3 is TGCGCCAGCAGCTTGTATGAAGAGACCCAGTACTTC.

This clone occurred once. CDR3 sequence: CASSQDPVSGDTQYF. The CDR3 DNA follows: TGTGCCAGCAGCCAAGATCCGGTTAGCGGAGATACGCAGTATTTT. The chain has TRBV4-2 and TRBJ2-3, with a possible D match to TRBD2 (6 bases). CDR1 and CDR2 from the germline V gene are LGHNA and YNFKEQ. The CDR3 length is 15 residues. V gave up 0 bases and J gave up 5 bases, with 12 bases separating them.

This clone has only a few counts. The V call is TRBV19, the J call TRBJ2-3; no clear D. Between the trimmed V and J ends, which lost 0 bases and 7 bases, there was a span of 5 bases. Germline V gives CDR1 LNHDA, CDR2 SQIVND (reference sequence). This CDR3 is 12 amino acids long. The DNA of the CDR3 is TGTGCCAGTAGTATAGACTACCATACGCAGTATTTT. This translates into CASSIDYHTQYF.

This clone was seen only a few times. The chain recombines TRBV4-1 with TRBJ2-7; D remains ambiguous. Between the trimmed V and J ends, which lost 0 bases and 0 bases, there was a span of 6 bases. The CDR3 length is 14 residues. The germline CDR1 and CDR2 sequences are MGHRA and YSYEKL. This CDR3 reads CASSQEFSSYEQYF. In DNA, the CDR3 is TGCGCCAGCAGCCAAGAGTTCAGCTCCTACGAGCAGTACTTC.

The V call is TRBV29-1, the J call TRBJ2-3, with 12 bases matching TRBD2. There are 14 residues in the CDR3. Germline loops: CDR1 SQVTM, CDR2 ANQGSEA. The J segment lost 6 bases and the V segment lost 7 bases, leaving 8 bases of the junction unmatched. The chain's CDR3 is CSANPSGGADTQYF. In DNA, the CDR3 is TGCAGCGCGAATCCTAGCGGGGGGGCCGATACGCAGTATTTT.

This clone was seen only a few times. The chain employs TRBV6-6 and TRBJ2-2; possible D gene TRBD1, 5 bases. The CDR3 spans 12 residues. The V gene's germline CDR1 is MNHNY and CDR2 SVGAGI (reference sequence). This CDR3 is CATRAYTGELFF. DNA for the CDR3: TGTGCTACCAGGGCCTACACCGGGGAGCTGTTTTTT.

The gene calls are TRBV14 and TRBJ2-5; D tentatively fits TRBD1 or TRBD2 (5 bases each). The germline gives CDR1 SGHDN, CDR2 FVKESK. This CDR3 contains 14 residues. Trimming stripped 2 bases from V and 5 bases from J, with 12 bases between. Written as DNA, the CDR3 is TGTGCCAGCAGCCAAACGATGAGGGGTGAGACCCAGTACTTC. Protein product: CASSQTMRGETQYF.